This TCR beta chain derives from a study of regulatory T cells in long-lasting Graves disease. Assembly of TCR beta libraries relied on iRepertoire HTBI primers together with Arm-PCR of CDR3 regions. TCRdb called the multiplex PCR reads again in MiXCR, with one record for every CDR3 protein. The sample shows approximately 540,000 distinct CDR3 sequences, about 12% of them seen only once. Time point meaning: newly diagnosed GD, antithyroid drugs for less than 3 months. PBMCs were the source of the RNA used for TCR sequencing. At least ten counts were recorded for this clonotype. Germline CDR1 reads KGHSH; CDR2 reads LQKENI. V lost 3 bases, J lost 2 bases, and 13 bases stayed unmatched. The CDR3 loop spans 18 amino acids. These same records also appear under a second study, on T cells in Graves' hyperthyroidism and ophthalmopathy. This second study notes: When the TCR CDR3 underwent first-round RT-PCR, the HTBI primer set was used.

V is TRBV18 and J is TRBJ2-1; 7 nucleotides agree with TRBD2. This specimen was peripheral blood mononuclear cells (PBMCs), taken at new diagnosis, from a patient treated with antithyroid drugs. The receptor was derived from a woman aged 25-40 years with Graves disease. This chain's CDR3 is CASSPLGGLSRTYNEQFF. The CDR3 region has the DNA TGTGCCAGCTCACCCCTGGGAGGGCTCAGCCGCACCTACAATGAGCAGTTCTTC.